Sequencing of this T cell receptor beta chain was carried out in a study of shared clonotypes between healthy human individuals. Each cell subset's genomic DNA was divided evenly among several immunoSEQ plates. Profiled with immunoSEQ multiplex PCR; TCRdb holds only in-frame clones, not every one. The repertoire holds approximately 500,000 clones, with 90% to 96% as singletons. The germline V gene has CDR1 SGHVS and CDR2 FNYEAQ. V lost 4 bases and J lost 1; bases outside the gene matches: 0. This CDR3 region has 13 residues. Sequences were obtained from naive CD4+ T cells sorted from blood. The sample's subset: CD45RA+ positively selected. V usage is TRBV7-6 and J usage is TRBJ2-5, with 7 bases that match TRBD1. The clonotype comes from a woman under 40 in good health. The DNA for the CDR3 is TGTGCCAGCAGCTACAGGGGCCAAGAGACCCAGTACTTC. This codes for CASSYRGQETQYF.